The 22 T cell receptor beta chains in this list originate from one sample, sequenced in a study of CD8 T cells in ankylosing spondylitis. TCRdb analysed the 5' RACE reads with MiXCR anew, one entry per CDR3 protein. The table has 150,000 to 200,000 distinct CDR3 sequences, 25% to 35% seen once. Sequencing input: synovial fluid, either unsorted or a sorted T cell fraction (not recorded which). Source of these receptors: a male donor with ankylosing spondylitis.

This clonotype came up many times. This chain connects TRBV7-2 to TRBJ2-7; D uncertain. This CDR3 has 13 residues. Germline CDR1 reads SGHTA; CDR2 reads FQGNSA. Trimming left V 5 bases short and J 3 bases short, with 11 bases between. The CDR3 is CASSPDGYYEQYF. The CDR3 bases are TGTGCCAGCAGCCCCGACGGTTACTACGAGCAGTACTTC.

This rearrangement joins TRBV28 to TRBJ1-2; 10 bases align to TRBD1. The germline V gene encodes CDR1 MDHEN and CDR2 SYDVKM. The CDR3 consists of 17 residues. Germline trimming cut 0 bases from V and 2 bases from J; bases unmatched to any gene: 6. The CDR3 region is CASSLWHRGQGNYGYTF. Written as DNA, the CDR3 is TGTGCCAGCAGTTTATGGCATAGGGGACAGGGGAACTATGGCTACACCTTC.

This clonotype has a handful of counts. The rearrangement joins TRBV5-1 to TRBJ1-6; TRBD1 matches 8 bases. The V gene end was trimmed by 0 bases and the J gene end by 9 bases; junction bases not matched to a gene: 2. Germline CDR1 reads SGHRS; CDR2 reads YFSETQ. The CDR3 is 14 residues long. The CDR3 is CASSLDRGGSPLHF. The CDR3, as DNA: TGCGCCAGCAGCTTGGACAGGGGGGGTTCACCCCTCCACTTT.

This clonotype was found many times. The V and J genes are TRBV20-1 and TRBJ2-1, with 8 bases aligning to TRBD1. V was clipped by 8 bases and J by 7 bases; unmatched bases: 4. Germline V CDR1 and CDR2: DFQATT, SNEGSKA (reference sequence). CDR3 length equals 11 residues. The CDR3 reads CSPGQVNEQFF. CDR3 sequence (DNA): TGCAGTCCGGGACAGGTAAATGAGCAGTTCTTC.

This clonotype occurred once. V usage is TRBV12-3 or TRBV12-4 and J usage is TRBJ2-1, with 13 bases aligning to TRBD2. The J segment lost 0 bases and the V segment lost 9 bases, leaving 11 bases of the junction unmatched. This CDR3 spans 18 amino acids. CDR3 sequence: CARPWTSGGPLSYNEQFF. Here the CDR3 DNA reads TGTGCCAGGCCTTGGACTAGCGGGGGCCCGCTCTCCTACAATGAGCAGTTCTTC.

CDR3 protein: CSATTGSAFF. CDR3 DNA: TGCAGTGCTACCACTGGGAGCGCTTTCTTT. The rearrangement links TRBV20-1 to TRBJ1-1; D not resolved. Trimming removed 4 bases at V and 11 bases at J, with 11 bases between. Germline CDR1 reads DFQATT; CDR2 reads SNEGSKA (reference sequence). The CDR3 loop spans 10 amino acids.

This clonotype was recorded many times. V usage is TRBV20-1 and J usage is TRBJ1-2, with 8 bases matching TRBD1. V lost 3 bases, J lost 3 bases, and 0 bases stayed unmatched. Germline V gene sequence: CDR1 DFQATT, CDR2 SNEGSKA (reference sequence). The CDR3 sequence is 12 residues long. The CDR3: CSARDRDYGYTF. CDR3 sequence (DNA): TGCAGTGCTAGGGACAGGGACTATGGCTACACCTTC.

The rearrangement links TRBV20-1 to TRBJ2-7; 7 nucleotides line up with TRBD2. CDR3 length: 16 residues. Germline V lookup: CDR1 DFQATT, CDR2 SNEGSKA (reference sequence). The V and J ends lost 1 base and 7 bases, in that order; junction bases with no gene match: 16. DNA for the CDR3: TGCAGTGCTAGAGGGGGCCGGGAGGCCATAGAATGGGAGCAGTACTTC. Translated: CSARGGREAIEWEQYF.

This clonotype was seen more than once but under ten times. J is TRBJ2-7 and V is TRBV6-1, with 8 bases aligning to TRBD1. Per germline, CDR1 MNHNS and CDR2 SASEGT. J was trimmed by 3 bases and V by 5 bases; bases with no gene match: 9. The CDR3 extends over 15 amino acids. In DNA form, the CDR3 reads TGTGCCAGCAGTCCACGGACAGGGAGAGGCTACGAGCAGTACTTC. Translation gives CASSPRTGRGYEQYF.

The J gene is TRBJ1-1, the V gene TRBV2; D might be TRBD1 (5 bases). Germline-derived CDR1 and CDR2 are SNHLY and FYNNEI. The CDR3 is 16 residues long. Trimming shortened V by 6 bases and J by 0 bases, and 17 bases separated the two germline ends. CDR3 nucleotide sequence: TGTGCCAGCAGCCCCCGACAGACGCCTTTGAACACTGAAGCTTTCTTT. Its translation: CASSPRQTPLNTEAFF.

J is TRBJ2-4 and V is TRBV28, with TRBD1 as a possible D gene (6 bases). The CDR3 totals 18 residues. Germline CDR1 reads MDHEN; CDR2 reads SYDVKM. Trimming took 5 bases from V and 0 from J, leaving 20 bases between them. CDR3 loop: CASSPIPWGPLAKNIQYF. The CDR3 coding sequence is TGTGCCAGCAGTCCTATTCCGTGGGGGCCCTTAGCCAAAAACATTCAGTACTTC.

The J gene is TRBJ1-1, the V gene TRBV27; no clear D gene. V gave up 6 bases and J gave up 8 bases, with 13 bases separating them. There are 12 residues in the CDR3. Germline V gives CDR1 MNHEY, CDR2 SMNVEV (reference sequence). The CDR3 DNA sequence: TGTGCCAGCAGGGGAAGCCACTTAGAAGCTTTCTTT. Translated, it gives CASRGSHLEAFF.

The V gene is TRBV11-3, the J gene TRBJ2-7; 11 bases map to TRBD2. The trim removed 4 bases at V and 3 bases at J, leaving 2 bases unmatched. Looked up from germline, CDR1 is SGHNT and CDR2 is YENEEA. CDR3 size: 14 residues. CDR3 sequence reads: CASSSTSGVYEQYF. The CDR3 nucleotides read TGTGCCAGCAGCTCGACTAGCGGGGTCTACGAGCAGTACTTC.

This sequence joins TRBV29-1 and TRBJ1-2, with TRBD1 matching over 10 bases. CDR1 is SQVTM and CDR2 is ANQGSEA in the germline V gene. V dropped 1 base and J dropped 5; count of bases not matched to a gene: 7. The CDR3 extends over 15 amino acids. This chain's CDR3 is CSVEGDWGQGYGYTF. CDR3 DNA sequence: TGCAGCGTTGAAGGGGACTGGGGACAGGGGTATGGCTACACCTTC.

This chain connects TRBV7-9 to TRBJ1-2; D gene ambiguous. In germline, CDR1 is SEHNR, CDR2 FQNEAQ (reference sequence). With 5 bases removed from V and 4 bases from J, the gap between germline ends came to 11 bases. This CDR3 is 13 amino acids long. In nucleotides, the CDR3 is TGTGCCAGCAGCCGAAGGGAGGTCTATGGCTACACCTTC. This encodes CASSRREVYGYTF. The whole variable domain, filled in from reference TRBV7-9 and TRBJ1-2, reads DTGVSQNPRHKITKRGQNVTFRCDPISEHNRLYWYRQTLGQGPEFLTYFQNEAQLEKSRLLSDRFSAERPKGSFSTLEIQRTEQGDSAMYLCASSRREVYGYTFGSGTRLTVV.

Remarks on this clonotype: This may be a read error: a much more frequent sequence differs by one nucleotide. Here the CDR3 DNA reads TGTGCCAGCAGTGGGGGGACCTACGAGCAGTACTTC. Amino acid sequence: CASSGGTYEQYF. This chain links TRBV6-5 with TRBJ2-7; possibly TRBD2 for D (6 bases). CDR3 length: 12 amino acids. Deletions cut 5 bases from V and 2 bases from J, with 7 bases between. Germline CDR1 reads MNHEY; CDR2 reads SVGAGI.

This chain links TRBV14 with TRBJ2-2; 11 bases agree with TRBD1. The CDR3 is 16 amino acids. Germline trimming cut 5 bases from V and 6 bases from J; bases unmatched to any gene: 8. Germline loops: CDR1 SGHDN, CDR2 FVKESK. CDR3 protein: CASSLLGQGASGELFF. The CDR3 nucleotides read TGTGCCAGCAGCTTACTCGGACAGGGGGCATCCGGGGAGCTGTTTTTT. Variable domain in full (rest from reference TRBV14 and TRBJ2-2): EAGVTQFPSHSVIEKGQTVTLRCDPISGHDNLYWYRRVMGKEIKFLLHFVKESKQDESGMPNNRFLAERTGGTYSTLKVQPAELEDSGVYFCASSLLGQGASGELFFGEGSRLTVL.

This clonotype was detected only a few times. The chain has TRBV20-1 and TRBJ2-3; TRBD1 aligns across 8 bases. The J segment lost 5 bases and the V segment lost 3 bases, leaving 7 bases of the junction unmatched. The length of the CDR3 is 14 residues. The germline CDR1 and CDR2 sequences are DFQATT and SNEGSKA (reference sequence). The CDR3, as DNA: TGCAGTGCTAGTCGGCAGGGGGCCCAAGATACGCAGTATTTT. As protein: CSASRQGAQDTQYF.

The chain has TRBV20-1 and TRBJ1-1; D perhaps matches TRBD1 (5 bases). The CDR3 has 13 residues. The germline V gene encodes CDR1 DFQATT and CDR2 SNEGSKA (reference sequence). The V gene lost 1 base and the J gene lost 4 bases, with 10 bases spanning the gap. For the CDR3, the DNA is TGCAGTGCTAGAGGGGGGAGGAGCACTGAAGCTTTCTTT. This sequence encodes CSARGGRSTEAFF.

This clonotype turned up a few times. The chain recombines TRBV6-1 with TRBJ2-3; D is unresolved. Looked up from germline, CDR1 is MNHNS and CDR2 is SASEGT. Trimming stripped 6 bases from V and 8 bases from J, with 6 bases between. The CDR3 covers 10 residues. This chain's CDR3 is CASSALTQYF. CDR3 DNA sequence: TGTGCCAGCAGCGCGCTTACGCAGTATTTT.

This clonotype was recorded at least ten times. The chain combines TRBV5-1 with TRBJ1-5; D possibly corresponds to TRBD1 (6 bases). CDR3 length: 14 residues. V was shortened by 4 bases and J by 5 bases, with 13 bases between the two germline ends. The germline V gene has CDR1 SGHRS and CDR2 YFSETQ. Written as DNA, the CDR3 is TGCGCCAGCAGCCCTACCCCAGGGGATCAGCCCCAGCATTTT. Its translation: CASSPTPGDQPQHF. The entire variable domain, with the rest obtained from reference TRBV5-1 and TRBJ1-5, is as follows: KAGVTQTPRYLIKTRGQQVTLSCSPISGHRSVSWYQQTPGQGLQFLFEYFSETQRNKGNFPGRFSGRQFSNSRSEMNVSTLELGDSALYLCASSPTPGDQPQHFGDGTRLSIL.

The chain joins TRBV2 to TRBJ1-1, with D maybe TRBD1 (6 bases). The CDR3 has 15 amino acids. Trimming removed 3 bases at V and 1 base at J, with 12 bases between. Germline V CDR1 and CDR2: SNHLY, FYNNEI. The DNA of the CDR3 is TGTGCCAGCAGTGACCCAGGGGCACCGAACACTGAAGCTTTCTTT. This sequence encodes CASSDPGAPNTEAFF.